Shown below are 10 T cell receptor beta chains from a single sample sequenced in a study of CD8 T cells in Susac syndrome. Roughly 0.45 to 1 ug RNA was reverse transcribed with random hexamers. TCRdb fed the immunoSEQ multiplex PCR reads into MiXCR, producing one record per CDR3 protein. Of 90,000 to 150,000 distinct CDR3 sequences listed, approximately 94% were seen once; the top ten hold about 0.098%. Sequencing was carried out using CD4+ T cells from PBMCs. Receptor source: a human donor in good health.

V gene TRBV6-1 combines with J gene TRBJ1-2; D ambiguous. V was trimmed by 2 bases and J by 8 bases, leaving 15 bases between them. This CDR3 region has 14 residues. Germline lookup yields CDR1 MNHNS and CDR2 SASEGT. CDR3 in amino acids: CASSEFRPTRGYTF. In DNA form, the CDR3 reads TGTGCCAGCAGTGAATTCAGGCCCACCCGGGGCTACACCTTC.

The chain combines TRBV5-4 with TRBJ2-7; D unclear. Trimming pared 2 bases from V and 7 bases from J, leaving 16 bases between. In germline, CDR1 is SGHNT, CDR2 YYREEE (reference sequence). CDR3 length: 14 residues. In DNA, the CDR3 is TGTGCCAGCAGCTTCGGGCAGCCCCCCAGGGAGCAGTACTTC. This gives the protein CASSFGQPPREQYF. The full variable domain, rest sourced from reference TRBV5-4 and TRBJ2-7, is ETGVTQSPTHLIKTRGQQVTLRCSSQSGHNTVSWYQQALGQGPQFIFQYYREEENGRGNFPPRFSGLQFPNYSSELNVNALELDDSALYLCASSFGQPPREQYFGPGTRLTVT.

V is TRBV2 and J is TRBJ1-5, with D hard to call. CDR3 size: 16 residues. V dropped 0 bases and J dropped 4 bases, with 13 bases sitting between them. CDR1 is SNHLY, CDR2 FYNNEI, per germline. CDR3 loop: CASSEALTAGNQPQHF. In DNA form, the CDR3 reads TGTGCCAGCAGTGAAGCGCTGACGGCGGGGAATCAGCCCCAGCATTTT.

The chain employs TRBV23-1 and TRBJ1-4; D unresolved. TRBV23-1 falls under the ORF class, with uncertain function. V shed 4 bases and J shed 8 bases, with 8 bases lying between them. The CDR3 length is 12 residues. The DNA of the CDR3 is TGCGCCAGCAGTCCAAGCCACGAAAAACTGTTTTTT. Translating it yields CASSPSHEKLFF.

This CDR3 reads CASSFDTEAFF. The CDR3 bases are TGTGCCAGCAGCTTTGACACTGAAGCTTTCTTT. V is TRBV7-9 and J is TRBJ1-1; D unclear. The CDR3 is 11 amino acids. V lost 3 bases, J lost 3 bases, and 2 bases lay in between. Germline lookup yields CDR1 SEHNR and CDR2 FQNEAQ (reference sequence).

The CDR3 DNA sequence: TGTGCCAGCAGTGTGATGACTAGCGCGCAAGAGACCCAGTACTTC. Protein: CASSVMTSAQETQYF. This chain links TRBV27 with TRBJ2-5; 8 bases are shared with TRBD2. From germline, CDR1 is MNHEY and CDR2 SMNVEV (reference sequence). The CDR3 runs 15 residues. The junction had 7 bases not matched to a gene; V was cut back by 5 bases and J by 2 bases.

CDR3 in amino acids: CASSEMRDSLSYEQYF. The CDR3 DNA reads TGTGCCAGCAGTGAGATGAGGGATTCCTTGTCCTACGAGCAGTACTTC. The rearrangement links TRBV2 to TRBJ2-7, with D possibly matching TRBD2 (5 bases). Germline lookup yields CDR1 SNHLY and CDR2 FYNNEI. V shed 3 bases and J shed 1 base, with 16 bases lying between them. The CDR3 covers 16 residues.

V is TRBV7-9 and J is TRBJ2-4, with D possibly being TRBD1 (5 bases). Trimming stripped 4 bases from V and 0 bases from J, with 7 bases between. This CDR3 has 14 residues. Germline CDR1 is SEHNR and CDR2 is FQNEAQ (reference sequence). In nucleotides, the CDR3 is TGTGCCAGCAGCTCGACAGTAGCCAAAAACATTCAGTACTTC. It yields the protein CASSSTVAKNIQYF.

The V gene is TRBV2, the J gene TRBJ2-7, with a tentative D call TRBD1 (6 bases). Trimming took 6 bases from V and 2 from J, leaving 11 bases between them. The CDR3 is made up of 13 amino acids. Germline-derived CDR1 and CDR2 are SNHLY and FYNNEI. The CDR3 spells CASSGTLTYEQYF. CDR3 nucleotides: TGTGCCAGCAGCGGGACACTGACCTACGAGCAGTACTTC.

The J gene is TRBJ2-6, the V gene TRBV2; D unclear. The length of the CDR3 is 15 residues. Germline V gene data show CDR1 as SNHLY and CDR2 as FYNNEI. Trimming took 2 bases from V and 0 from J, leaving 5 bases between them. The CDR3 loop is CASSESSSGANVLTF. CDR3 bases: TGTGCCAGCAGTGAATCGTCCTCTGGGGCCAACGTCCTGACTTTC.